This paragraph covers one T cell receptor (beta chain) sequence. Via MiXCR, TCRdb re-called the 5' RACE reads, giving one row per CDR3 protein. The repertoire includes over 55,000 distinct CDR3 sequences, roughly a sixth of them detected once, and 5.5% to 7% sits in the top ten. The data are from a study of HIV-infected patients and healthy controls. The sequence was collected from a human donor in good health. Sequences were obtained from CD4+ T cells from blood.

CDR3 region: CASRRRHRAADTQYF. DNA of the CDR3: TGTGCCAGCAGGCGTCGTCACCGGGCCGCAGATACGCAGTATTTT. The chain has TRBV12-3 or TRBV12-4 and TRBJ2-3; D remains unclear. The CDR3 covers 15 residues. The V end lost 6 bases, the J end lost 4 bases, and 17 bases lay between the germline ends.